What follows are 24 T cell receptor beta chains derived from one specimen sequenced in a study of shared clonotypes between healthy human individuals. Assay used: immunoSEQ multiplex PCR; TCRdb lists only in-frame clones, some missing. Of millions of clones listed, approximately 95% are singletons. Naive CD8 populations comprised CD45RO-negative cells positively selected for CCR7, excluding terminally differentiated effector memory CD45RA+ cells. Sequenced: naive CD8+ T cells sorted from blood. The origin of the receptors is a man aged 18-30 years in good health.

About this clone itself: The same CDR3 also results from other DNA sequences found in this sample. This chain uses TRBV5-4 with TRBJ1-2, with D perhaps TRBD1 (5 bases). Trimming left V 0 bases short and J 8 bases short, with 8 bases between. This CDR3 contains 12 residues. Germline values: CDR1 SGHNT, CDR2 YYREEE (reference sequence). In nucleotides, the CDR3 is TGTGCCAGCAGCTTGGTTGGGGGAGGCTACACCTTC. Translated: CASSLVGGGYTF.

The rearrangement links TRBV7-2 to TRBJ2-7; D is ambiguous. The CDR3 sequence is 14 residues long. V was shortened by 1 base and J by 0 bases, with 7 bases between the two germline ends. Looked up from germline, CDR1 is SGHTA and CDR2 is FQGNSA. The CDR3 nucleotides read TGTGCCAGCAGCTTAGTCTCGTCCTCCTACGAGCAGTACTTC. Protein: CASSLVSSSYEQYF.

The chain recombines TRBV28 with TRBJ1-1; D gene ambiguous. The CDR3 loop spans 12 amino acids. Trimming left V 7 bases short and J 2 bases short, with 8 bases between. In germline, CDR1 is MDHEN, CDR2 SYDVKM. CDR3 loop: CASMGRNTEAFF. CDR3 coding DNA: TGTGCCAGCATGGGGAGAAACACTGAAGCTTTCTTT.

The gene calls are TRBV6-1 and TRBJ2-3, with 8 bases identical to TRBD1. Germline values: CDR1 MNHNS, CDR2 SASEGT. This CDR3 comprises 15 residues. V trimming: 6 bases; J trimming: 1 base; junction bases outside the gene matches: 6. The CDR3 bases are TGTGCCAGCAGCAACCAGGGGGCCGGCACAGATACGCAGTATTTT. Translation: CASSNQGAGTDTQYF.

CDR3 nucleotides: TGTGCCAGCAGCTTGTGGGCAGAAACAGGCACTGAAGCTTTCTTT. It translates to CASSLWAETGTEAFF. The V call is TRBV5-4, the J call TRBJ1-1; TRBD1 might be the D (5 bases). The V and J ends lost 1 base and 4 bases respectively, with 14 bases between them. Germline lookup yields CDR1 SGHNT and CDR2 YYREEE (reference sequence). CDR3 size: 15 residues.

The chain joins TRBV28 to TRBJ2-3; D possibly corresponds to TRBD2 (6 bases). V dropped 4 bases and J dropped 1 base, with 15 bases sitting between them. Looked up from germline, CDR1 is MDHEN and CDR2 is SYDVKM. The CDR3 covers 16 residues. The CDR3 sequence: CASSSEGFIGTDTQYF. Here the CDR3 DNA reads TGTGCCAGCAGTTCGGAGGGCTTCATTGGCACAGATACGCAGTATTTT.

The chain combines TRBV7-8 with TRBJ2-1, with unresolved D. In germline, CDR1 is SGHVS, CDR2 FQNEAQ. The CDR3 covers 13 residues. V was shortened by 5 bases and J by 1 base, with 6 bases between the two germline ends. CDR3: CASSADSYNEQFF. The CDR3 nucleotides are TGTGCCAGCAGCGCCGATTCCTACAATGAGCAGTTCTTC.

This chain uses TRBV7-9 with TRBJ2-3; D gene ambiguous. Trimming left V 6 bases short and J 2 bases short, with 6 bases between. This CDR3 has 12 residues. Per the germline V gene, CDR1 is SEHNR and CDR2 is FQNEAQ (reference sequence). CDR3 residues: CASRLFTDTQYF. The CDR3 DNA sequence: TGTGCCAGCAGACTCTTCACAGATACGCAGTATTTT.

V usage is TRBV11-1 and J usage is TRBJ2-7, with unresolved D. Trimming shortened V by 5 bases and J by 3 bases, and 14 bases separated the two germline ends. Germline CDR1 SGHAT, CDR2 FQDESV (reference sequence). The CDR3 covers 14 residues. In DNA, the CDR3 is TGTGCCAGCAGCCAAACTACGGACGACTACGAGCAGTACTTC. As protein: CASSQTTDDYEQYF.

In its sample, this clone was seen once. The V call is TRBV27, the J call TRBJ2-7; D ambiguous. V dropped 2 bases and J dropped 4 bases, with 21 bases sitting between them. This CDR3 contains 17 residues. CDR1 MNHEY and CDR2 SMNVEV come from the germline V gene (reference sequence). Here the CDR3 reads CASSLERPSWPLYEQYF. The CDR3 nucleotides are TGTGCCAGCAGTTTAGAAAGACCCTCCTGGCCCTTATACGAGCAGTACTTC.

V gene TRBV7-8 combines with J gene TRBJ1-5; D unresolved. Per germline, CDR1 SGHVS and CDR2 FQNEAQ. The V gene lost 1 base and the J gene lost 0 bases, with 4 bases spanning the gap. This CDR3 has 14 residues. The DNA for the CDR3 is TGTGCCAGCAGCTTAGATTATAGCAATCAGCCCCAGCATTTT. This encodes CASSLDYSNQPQHF. The entire variable domain, with the rest obtained from reference TRBV7-8 and TRBJ1-5, is as follows: GAGVSQSPRYKVAKRGQDVALRCDPISGHVSLFWYQQALGQGPEFLTYFQNEAQLDKSGLPSDRFFAERPEGSVSTLKIQRTQQEDSAVYLCASSLDYSNQPQHFGDGTRLSIL.

The chain carries TRBV30 and TRBJ2-2; TRBD2 is a possible D gene (6 bases). The CDR3 runs 14 residues. CDR1 is GTSNPN and CDR2 is SVGIG in the germline V gene (reference sequence). Deletions cut 3 bases from V and 3 bases from J, with 11 bases between. The DNA of the CDR3 is TGTGCCTGGAGGGTAGCGGCGGACACCGGGGAGCTGTTTTTT. Translating gives CAWRVAADTGELFF.

V usage is TRBV13 and J usage is TRBJ2-1, with 7 bases matching TRBD2. CDR3 length: 15 residues. The germline V gene has CDR1 PRHDT and CDR2 FYEKMQ (reference sequence). V was pared by 3 bases and J by 5 bases, with 7 bases of the junction left unmatched. The CDR3 sequence is CASSLQGLENNEQFF. The CDR3 DNA reads as TGTGCCAGCAGCTTGCAAGGACTAGAGAACAATGAGCAGTTCTTC.

The chain uses TRBV4-1 and TRBJ2-7; D possibly matches TRBD1 or TRBD2 (5 bases each). The CDR3 extends over 14 amino acids. Trimming pared 3 bases from V and 3 bases from J, leaving 12 bases between. CDR1 and CDR2 from the germline V gene are MGHRA and YSYEKL. CDR3 nucleotide sequence: TGCGCCAGCAGCCACCCGGGGACGAACTACGAGCAGTACTTC. This translates into CASSHPGTNYEQYF.

V is TRBV18 and J is TRBJ2-2; the match to TRBD2 covers 7 bases. In germline, CDR1 is KGHSH, CDR2 LQKENI. Trimming removed 0 bases from V and 2 bases from J; junction bases left unmatched: 3. The CDR3 has 16 residues. The CDR3 DNA is TGTGCCAGCTCACCACCGGGACTACAAAACACCGGGGAGCTGTTTTTT. Its protein is CASSPPGLQNTGELFF. Full variable domain (remainder filled in from reference TRBV18 and TRBJ2-2): NAGVMQNPRHLVRRRGQEARLRCSPMKGHSHVYWYRQLPEEGLKFMVYLQKENIIDESGMPKERFSAEFPKEGPSILRIQQVVRGDSAAYFCASSPPGLQNTGELFFGEGSRLTVL.

The chain recombines TRBV5-6 with TRBJ2-1, with 9 bases aligning to TRBD1. Germline CDR1 and CDR2: SGHDT and YYEEEE. The CDR3 length is 18 residues. V was pared by 5 bases and J by 6 bases, with 18 bases of the junction left unmatched. CDR3 sequence (DNA): TGTGCCAGCAGTTGGACCCCGCCGGGACAGGGACAGGGCAATGAGCAGTTCTTC. Its protein product is CASSWTPPGQGQGNEQFF.

V usage is TRBV27 and J usage is TRBJ2-7, with D possibly TRBD2 on 5 matching bases. The CDR3 extends over 16 amino acids. The germline V and J ends were trimmed by 4 bases and 0 bases, with 16 bases remaining between them. Germline-derived CDR1 and CDR2 are MNHEY and SMNVEV (reference sequence). CDR3 coding DNA: TGTGCCAGCAGTTCCTCCAGGAGGACCCTCTCCTACGAGCAGTACTTC. Its translation is CASSSSRRTLSYEQYF.

This clone came up once. This chain joins TRBV19 and TRBJ1-1; perhaps TRBD1 as D (6 bases). The CDR3 loop spans 14 amino acids. CDR1 is LNHDA and CDR2 is SQIVND in the germline V gene (reference sequence). The ends were cut back, 3 bases at V and 2 bases at J, with 10 bases in the middle. The CDR3: CASSISGGNTEAFF. The CDR3 region has the DNA TGTGCCAGTAGTATCTCCGGGGGCAACACTGAAGCTTTCTTT.

Worth noting for this clone: Germline is not matched at one junction end, which may reflect a read error. The chain recombines TRBV2 with TRBJ2-7; 11 bases agree with TRBD1. Germline lookup yields CDR1 SNHLY and CDR2 FYNNEI. CDR3 length equals 13 residues. CDR3 in amino acids: CASREGQGAEQYF. CDR3 nucleotide sequence: TGTGCCAGCAGGGAAGGACAGGGGGCCGAGCAGTACTTC.

Remarks on this clone: This CDR3 is also generated by other DNA sequences in the sample. The chain combines TRBV6-5 with TRBJ2-7, with 8 bases that match TRBD1. This CDR3 spans 13 amino acids. V dropped 3 bases and J dropped 5; count of bases not matched to a gene: 3. Germline assignment: CDR1 MNHEY and CDR2 SVGAGI. The CDR3 region is CASSYGQGHEQYF. CDR3 nucleotides: TGTGCCAGCAGTTATGGACAGGGCCACGAGCAGTACTTC.

This clone came up a few times. The CDR3 reads CASSGRTGENSPLHF. The CDR3 nucleotides are TGTGCCAGTAGTGGGCGGACAGGAGAGAATTCACCCCTCCACTTT. The genes are TRBV19 and TRBJ1-6; 7 bases fit TRBD1. Trimming removed 5 bases from V and 7 bases from J; junction bases left unmatched: 8. The germline V gene has CDR1 LNHDA and CDR2 SQIVND (reference sequence). This CDR3 spans 15 amino acids.

V usage is TRBV6-5 and J usage is TRBJ1-1, with TRBD1 identical over 7 bases. With V trimmed by 6 bases and J by 1 base, 8 bases remained unmatched. Germline assignment: CDR1 MNHEY and CDR2 SVGAGI. The CDR3 runs to 15 residues. The CDR3 region is CASSPGTAPNTEAFF. DNA for the CDR3: TGTGCCAGCAGCCCCGGGACAGCTCCGAACACTGAAGCTTTCTTT.

This chain connects TRBV11-2 to TRBJ2-1, with D hard to call. Trimming took 5 bases from V and 6 from J, leaving 2 bases between them. Germline V CDR1 and CDR2: SGHAT, FQNNGV. This CDR3 has 10 amino acids. This chain's CDR3 is CASSINEQFF. The CDR3 nucleotides read TGTGCCAGCAGCATCAATGAGCAGTTCTTC.

This clone was observed once. This specimen includes other DNA sequences encoding the same CDR3. This chain connects TRBV27 to TRBJ2-3, with a weak D call TRBD2 (7 bases). Looked up from germline, CDR1 is MNHEY and CDR2 is SMNVEV (reference sequence). V lost 5 bases and J lost 2, with 11 bases in between. The CDR3 is made up of 14 amino acids. The CDR3 is CASSPRGATDTQYF. The CDR3, as DNA: TGTGCCAGCAGTCCCCGGGGGGCCACAGATACGCAGTATTTT.